This passage covers 25 T cell receptor beta chains from one sample sequenced in a study of blood T cell repertoires in COVID-19. Assay used: immunoSEQ multiplex PCR; TCRdb lists only in-frame clones, some missing. The data show 280,000 or so clones, around 87% seen once. Sequenced sample: PBMCs or T cells enriched from blood (not recorded which). The receptor source for this set is a young woman with acute COVID-19.

The chain has TRBV2 and TRBJ1-5, with a weak D call TRBD1 (5 bases). The CDR3 is 14 amino acids. Germline values: CDR1 SNHLY, CDR2 FYNNEI. V was shortened by 4 bases and J by 3 bases, with 10 bases between the two germline ends. The CDR3 loop reads CASSGTFDNQPQHF. CDR3 DNA sequence: TGTGCCAGCAGTGGGACATTCGACAATCAGCCCCAGCATTTT.

The rearrangement joins TRBV9 to TRBJ2-3; 8 bases are shared with TRBD2. CDR1 and CDR2 from the germline V gene are SGDLS and YYNGEE. The J segment lost 3 bases and the V segment lost 4 bases, leaving 7 bases of the junction unmatched. This CDR3 region has 15 residues. DNA of the CDR3: TGTGCCAGCAGCTCCGGGACTAGGGGTACAGATACGCAGTATTTT. Its translation is CASSSGTRGTDTQYF.

This clone was counted between two and nine times. The CDR3 region has the DNA TGTGCCAGCAGAAAAGTGGTTGAGGGACTAGCGGGAGAGACCCAGTACTTC. Its translation is CASRKVVEGLAGETQYF. The J gene is TRBJ2-5, the V gene TRBV28; TRBD2 agrees at 12 bases. Looked up from germline, CDR1 is MDHEN and CDR2 is SYDVKM. Unmatched junction bases numbered 12, after V lost 6 bases and J lost 4 bases. The CDR3 consists of 17 residues.

The CDR3 DNA follows: TGCAGCGTTGTCGGGACCTACGAGCAGTACTTC. Protein sequence: CSVVGTYEQYF. The chain combines TRBV29-1 with TRBJ2-7; TRBD2 is a possible D gene (5 bases). The ends were cut back, 4 bases at V and 2 bases at J, with 6 bases in the middle. The CDR3 runs to 11 residues. Germline CDR1 is SQVTM and CDR2 is ANQGSEA.

This clone was counted a few times. The V call is TRBV4-2, the J call TRBJ2-1; 16 nucleotides match TRBD2. In germline, CDR1 is LGHNA, CDR2 YNFKEQ. This CDR3 is built from 21 residues. With V trimmed by 4 bases and J by 0 bases, 12 bases remained unmatched. The CDR3 DNA reads TGTGCCAGCAGCCCGTTCCCCCCGGGACTAGCGGGAGGGAGCTCCTACAATGAGCAGTTCTTC. Its protein product is CASSPFPPGLAGGSSYNEQFF.

DNA of the CDR3: TGTGCCAGTAGGCTTTACCGGGAGACGAACACCGGGGAGCTGTTTTTT. Protein product: CASRLYRETNTGELFF. This chain links TRBV19 with TRBJ2-2; D is possibly TRBD2 (6 bases). This CDR3 spans 16 amino acids. Germline lookup yields CDR1 LNHDA and CDR2 SQIVND (reference sequence). The V gene lost 6 bases and the J gene lost 0 bases, with 14 bases spanning the gap.

The chain links TRBV19 to TRBJ2-7; no firm D call. The length of the CDR3 is 13 residues. V was shortened by 9 bases and J by 2 bases, with 14 bases between the two germline ends. The germline V gene encodes CDR1 LNHDA and CDR2 SQIVND (reference sequence). The CDR3 loop is CASHRPRTYEQYF. CDR3 sequence (DNA): TGTGCCAGCCATCGGCCTAGGACCTACGAGCAGTACTTC.

The chain is built from TRBV7-2 and TRBJ1-3; the D gene is possibly TRBD1 (5 bases). The length of the CDR3 is 17 residues. The germline V and J ends were trimmed by 0 bases and 0 bases, with 12 bases remaining between them. Germline lookup yields CDR1 SGHTA and CDR2 FQGNSA. Here the CDR3 DNA reads TGTGCCAGCAGCTTAGCGTCGGCAGGGATCTCTGGAAACACCATATATTTT. Its protein is CASSLASAGISGNTIYF. Based on the CDR3 plus reference TRBV7-2 and TRBJ1-3, the full variable domain is GAGVSQSPSNKVTEKGKDVELRCDPISGHTALYWYRQSLGQGLEFLIYFQGNSAPDKSGLPSDRFSAERTGGSVSTLTIQRTQQEDSAVYLCASSLASAGISGNTIYFGEGSWLTVV.

The CDR3 nucleotides read TGCAGCGTTGCGCCGCGTCTCTCCTACGAGCAGTACTTC. It yields the protein CSVAPRLSYEQYF. The chain links TRBV29-1 to TRBJ2-7, with no clear D. CDR1 and CDR2 from the germline V gene are SQVTM and ANQGSEA. V was clipped by 4 bases and J by 0 bases, with 10 bases between them. This CDR3 region has 13 residues.

The chain is built from TRBV2 and TRBJ1-2, with D unresolved. CDR3 size: 12 residues. Germline CDR1 reads SNHLY; CDR2 reads FYNNEI. Trimming pared 10 bases from V and 8 bases from J, leaving 17 bases between. The CDR3 sequence: CATLSRGWGYTF. CDR3 sequence (DNA): TGTGCCACCCTATCCAGAGGATGGGGCTACACCTTC. The full variable domain, with the rest looked up from reference TRBV2 and TRBJ1-2, is EPEVTQTPSHQVTQMGQEVILRCVPISNHLYFYWYRQILGQKVEFLVSFYNNEISEKSEIFDDQFSVERPDGSNFTLKIRSTKLEDSAMYFCATLSRGWGYTFGSGTRLTVV.

The V gene is TRBV28, the J gene TRBJ2-7, with TRBD1 matching over 11 bases. Germline V gene data show CDR1 as MDHEN and CDR2 as SYDVKM. Trimming at V came to 4 bases and at J to 5 bases, leaving 7 bases not matched to a gene. There are 15 residues in the CDR3. CDR3 protein: CASSSRGQGGNEQYF. For the CDR3, the DNA is TGTGCCAGCAGTTCTCGGGGACAGGGGGGCAACGAGCAGTACTTC. The full variable domain, rest sourced from reference TRBV28 and TRBJ2-7, is DVKVTQSSRYLVKRTGEKVFLECVQDMDHENMFWYRQDPGLGLRLIYFSYDVKMKEKGDIPEGYSVSREKKERFSLILESASTNQTSMYLCASSSRGQGGNEQYFGPGTRLTVT.

This rearrangement joins TRBV10-3 to TRBJ1-2; 12 bases are a match to TRBD1. Per germline, CDR1 ENHRY and CDR2 SYGVKD. The CDR3 is 17 residues long. J was trimmed by 4 bases and V by 6 bases; bases with no gene match: 12. CDR3 bases: TGTGCCATCAGCGGCAGAGGACCGGGACAGGGGGCCTATGGCTACACCTTC. It specifies CAISGRGPGQGAYGYTF.

This clone showed up just once. The chain uses TRBV7-9 and TRBJ1-4; D may be TRBD1 (6 bases). V lost 4 bases to trimming and J lost 0 bases, with 18 bases between them. CDR1 is SEHNR and CDR2 is FQNEAQ in the germline V gene (reference sequence). The CDR3 is 18 residues long. This chain's CDR3 is CASSYPQGKYATNEKLFF. The CDR3 bases are TGTGCCAGCAGCTACCCACAGGGCAAATATGCAACTAATGAAAAACTGTTTTTT.

The gene calls are TRBV28 and TRBJ2-3; a weak D match, TRBD2 (7 bases). Germline V lookup: CDR1 MDHEN, CDR2 SYDVKM. The ends were cut back, 5 bases at V and 2 bases at J, with 17 bases in the middle. The CDR3 spans 16 residues. The CDR3 sequence: CASSLGRGAYTDTQYF. CDR3 nucleotides: TGTGCCAGCAGTCTGGGGAGGGGGGCCTACACAGATACGCAGTATTTT.

V usage is TRBV2 and J usage is TRBJ2-1; TRBD2 matches at 7 bases. Trimming at V came to 10 bases and at J to 0 bases, leaving 9 bases not matched to a gene. The CDR3 consists of 15 residues. Germline CDR1 reads SNHLY; CDR2 reads FYNNEI. DNA for the CDR3: TGTGCCAAAAGAGCGGGGATTAGCTCCTACAATGAGCAGTTCTTC. Translated: CAKRAGISSYNEQFF.

The genes are TRBV10-3 and TRBJ2-7, with TRBD1 identical over 7 bases. The trim removed 4 bases at V and 3 bases at J, leaving 6 bases unmatched. The CDR3 is 14 residues long. Per germline, CDR1 ENHRY and CDR2 SYGVKD. The CDR3 loop is CAISARTGDYEQYF. In DNA form, the CDR3 reads TGTGCCATCAGTGCGAGGACAGGTGACTACGAGCAGTACTTC.

At least ten counts were recorded for this clone. The chain links TRBV4-2 to TRBJ2-7; 10 nucleotides line up with TRBD2. The ends lost 0 bases at V and 7 bases at J; junction bases unmatched: 9. This CDR3 has 16 amino acids. Germline V gene lookup returns CDR1 LGHNA and CDR2 YNFKEQ. The CDR3 is CASSQDSASGRGEQYF. In nucleotides, the CDR3 is TGTGCCAGCAGCCAAGACTCGGCTAGCGGGAGAGGAGAGCAGTACTTC.

The rearrangement uses TRBV10-2 and TRBJ2-7; 11 nucleotides match TRBD2. J was trimmed by 6 bases and V by 6 bases; bases with no gene match: 13. Germline loops: CDR1 WSHSY, CDR2 SAAADI. The CDR3 is 16 amino acids. Written as DNA, the CDR3 is TGCGCCAGCAGAGCATTCCCTAGCGGGAGGCTCTCCGAGCAGTACTTC. Translated: CASRAFPSGRLSEQYF.

This chain joins TRBV10-3 and TRBJ1-2; 7 bases agree with TRBD1. The germline V gene has CDR1 ENHRY and CDR2 SYGVKD. The length of the CDR3 is 16 residues. V shed 6 bases and J 0 bases; nucleotides not matched to a gene: 10. The CDR3 is CAISRIGTDPNYGYTF. For the CDR3, the DNA is TGTGCCATCAGCCGTATCGGGACAGATCCTAACTATGGCTACACCTTC.

This rearrangement joins TRBV18 to TRBJ2-1, with TRBD1 matching 9 bases. Germline loops: CDR1 KGHSH, CDR2 LQKENI. The J segment lost 8 bases and the V segment lost 6 bases, leaving 11 bases of the junction unmatched. This CDR3 region has 15 residues. The DNA for the CDR3 is TGTGCCAGCTCCCCCGGGACAGGGAGTTGGGATGAGCAGTTCTTC. Its protein is CASSPGTGSWDEQFF.

This clone was seen once. The V and J genes are TRBV11-1 and TRBJ2-1, with 12 bases aligning to TRBD2. The CDR3 loop spans 15 amino acids. Germline lookup yields CDR1 SGHAT and CDR2 FQDESV (reference sequence). The V gene end was trimmed by 5 bases and the J gene end by 7 bases; junction bases not matched to a gene: 6. Here the CDR3 DNA reads TGTGCCAGCAGCCCAGGACTAGCGGGGACAAATGAGCAGTTCTTC. Protein sequence: CASSPGLAGTNEQFF.

The genes are TRBV5-1 and TRBJ2-7; D is perhaps TRBD2 (5 bases). The CDR3 extends over 21 amino acids. Trimming shortened V by 4 bases and J by 3 bases, and 35 bases separated the two germline ends. Germline V gene data show CDR1 as SGHRS and CDR2 as YFSETQ. The CDR3 spells CASSQGPVLLVLEPDGYEQYF. CDR3 nucleotide sequence: TGCGCCAGCAGCCAAGGCCCAGTCTTACTAGTCCTAGAACCCGACGGCTACGAGCAGTACTTC.

V gene TRBV9 combines with J gene TRBJ2-1; TRBD1 matches 11 bases. Germline values: CDR1 SGDLS, CDR2 YYNGEE. With V trimmed by 3 bases and J by 7 bases, 9 bases remained unmatched. This CDR3 region has 16 residues. In nucleotides, the CDR3 is TGTGCCAGCAGCGAGCCCCCGGGACAGGGGGTGAATGAGCAGTTCTTC. Translated, it gives CASSEPPGQGVNEQFF.

This chain links TRBV5-1 with TRBJ1-1; 7 nucleotides line up with TRBD1. The CDR3 is 13 amino acids. Germline V gene data show CDR1 as SGHRS and CDR2 as YFSETQ. Trimming took 6 bases from V and 3 from J; bases not matched to a gene: 5. The CDR3 DNA reads as TGCGCCAGCACCCGGGACAGCGACACTGAAGCTTTCTTT. This encodes CASTRDSDTEAFF.

V is TRBV5-6 and J is TRBJ1-5; D is uncertain. Trimming removed 1 base at V and 6 bases at J, with 17 bases between. Looked up from germline, CDR1 is SGHDT and CDR2 is YYEEEE. The CDR3 contains 16 residues. CDR3 in amino acids: CASSLNGVGRIQPQHF. CDR3 in DNA: TGTGCCAGCAGCTTGAACGGGGTAGGAAGAATTCAGCCCCAGCATTTT.